What follows are 29 T cell receptor beta chains derived from one specimen sequenced in a study of cytomegalovirus exposure and HLA in healthy donors. Some clones are missing from TCRdb's copy, which holds only in-frame ones; the method was immunoSEQ multiplex PCR. The sample contains some 140,000 clones, about 88% of which appear only once. The sequenced sample consisted of PBMCs. The receptors shown here come from a man younger than 35 in good health and CMV-seropositive.

This chain joins TRBV27 and TRBJ2-4, with 8 bases identical to TRBD1. The V and J ends lost 1 base and 1 base, in that order; junction bases with no gene match: 9. CDR1 is MNHEY and CDR2 is SMNVEV in the germline V gene (reference sequence). This CDR3 comprises 18 residues. CDR3 region: CASSLWNQGAAAKNIQYF. The CDR3 DNA is TGTGCCAGCAGTTTATGGAATCAGGGGGCGGCCGCCAAAAACATTCAGTACTTC.

The chain recombines TRBV6-4 with TRBJ2-3; a possible D gene is TRBD2 (6 bases). CDR3 size: 17 residues. Trimming removed 4 bases from V and 4 bases from J, with 21 bases in between. Germline-derived CDR1 and CDR2 are MRHNA and SNTAGT. CDR3 loop: CASSVAGGVPGADTQYF. CDR3 in DNA: TGTGCCAGCAGTGTAGCTGGCGGGGTCCCGGGCGCAGATACGCAGTATTTT.

This chain connects TRBV7-2 to TRBJ2-2; 7 bases fit TRBD1. This CDR3 is 13 amino acids long. J lost 7 bases, V lost 5 bases, and 4 bases had no gene match. In germline, CDR1 is SGHTA, CDR2 FQGNSA. In nucleotides, the CDR3 is TGTGCCAGCAGCCCCTGGGACAGCGGGGAGCTGTTTTTT. The encoded protein is CASSPWDSGELFF.

The chain employs TRBV19 and TRBJ2-1, with D perhaps TRBD2 (7 bases). Germline V lookup: CDR1 LNHDA, CDR2 SQIVND (reference sequence). CDR3 length: 13 amino acids. Trimming removed 5 bases from V and 9 bases from J, with 14 bases in between. The CDR3 DNA follows: TGTGCCAGTAGTCCATACAGGGAGGGTGAGCAGTTCTTC. Protein sequence: CASSPYREGEQFF.

The chain is built from TRBV9 and TRBJ2-5, with 7 positions matching TRBD2. J gave up 4 bases and V 4 bases, and 13 bases lay outside the gene matches. There are 16 residues in the CDR3. Germline CDR1 is SGDLS and CDR2 is YYNGEE. The CDR3 spells CASSPLEGGPSETQYF. The CDR3 nucleotides read TGTGCCAGCAGCCCCCTCGAGGGAGGGCCATCAGAGACCCAGTACTTC.

This CDR3 reads CASRPLAGGSDTQYF. The CDR3 region has the DNA TGTGCCAGCAGACCTCTAGCGGGAGGATCAGATACGCAGTATTTT. The chain links TRBV6-1 to TRBJ2-3; TRBD2 agrees at 11 bases. The V segment lost 6 bases and the J segment 4 bases; nucleotides outside the gene matches: 6. Germline CDR1 and CDR2: MNHNS and SASEGT. The CDR3 contains 15 residues.

The chain links TRBV14 to TRBJ2-7; tentative D call: TRBD2 (7 bases). The CDR3 extends over 14 amino acids. In germline, CDR1 is SGHDN, CDR2 FVKESK. The V and J ends lost 5 bases and 6 bases respectively, with 17 bases between them. The chain's CDR3 is CASSFGTGGLEQYF. CDR3 nucleotide sequence: TGTGCCAGCAGCTTCGGGACGGGGGGCCTCGAGCAGTACTTC.

This chain uses TRBV6-5 with TRBJ1-2, with TRBD1 as a possible D gene (5 bases). Germline-derived CDR1 and CDR2 are MNHEY and SVGAGI. Trimming stripped 3 bases from V and 7 bases from J, with 12 bases between. This CDR3 is 13 amino acids long. CDR3 DNA: TGTGCCAGCAGTTATACAGGTCTTCGTGGCTACACCTTC. It specifies CASSYTGLRGYTF.

J is TRBJ2-7 and V is TRBV6-6; D is perhaps TRBD2 (6 bases). Trimming removed 2 bases at V and 5 bases at J, with 16 bases between. From germline, CDR1 is MNHNY and CDR2 SVGAGI (reference sequence). The CDR3 extends over 15 amino acids. Here the CDR3 DNA reads TGTGCCAGCAGTTACAGCGGCTCACCGGGGGACGAGCAGTACTTC. It translates to CASSYSGSPGDEQYF.

The chain is built from TRBV6-5 and TRBJ2-1; no clear D gene. This CDR3 has 11 residues. Germline V gives CDR1 MNHEY, CDR2 SVGAGI. V was cut by 8 bases and J by 8 bases, with 10 bases left in between. The CDR3 sequence is CASRTTHEQFF. The DNA of the CDR3 is TGTGCCAGCCGAACTACACATGAGCAGTTCTTC.

The chain has TRBV5-4 and TRBJ2-7; 7 positions agree with TRBD1. After removal of 7 bases from V and 1 base from J, the junction contained 11 bases not matched to a gene. In germline, CDR1 is SGHNT, CDR2 YYREEE (reference sequence). This CDR3 is 15 amino acids long. In DNA form, the CDR3 reads TGTGCCAGCGGGCGTGGGGGACAGCGGTCCTACGAGCAGTACTTC. This encodes CASGRGGQRSYEQYF.

The chain links TRBV6-1 to TRBJ2-2; D unclear. Germline assignment: CDR1 MNHNS and CDR2 SASEGT. This CDR3 is built from 13 residues. V was clipped by 7 bases and J by 0 bases, with 6 bases between them. CDR3 loop: CASTDTNTGELFF. In DNA form, the CDR3 reads TGTGCCAGCACAGACACGAACACCGGGGAGCTGTTTTTT.

The chain links TRBV6-1 to TRBJ1-1; D might be TRBD1 (5 bases). With 4 bases removed from V and 5 bases from J, the gap between germline ends came to 14 bases. The CDR3 totals 14 residues. Germline V gene lookup returns CDR1 MNHNS and CDR2 SASEGT. CDR3 nucleotides: TGTGCCAGCAGTGCGGACCTGGGGGGAACTGAAGCTTTCTTT. It translates to CASSADLGGTEAFF.

The chain links TRBV9 to TRBJ2-7; tentative D call: TRBD2 (6 bases). CDR1 is SGDLS, CDR2 YYNGEE, per germline. The CDR3 runs to 13 residues. Trimming removed 4 bases at V and 6 bases at J, with 14 bases between. This CDR3 is CASSIQPGGEQYF. CDR3 sequence (DNA): TGTGCCAGCAGCATACAGCCCGGGGGCGAGCAGTACTTC.

The chain links TRBV5-6 to TRBJ2-7, with 7 bases identical to TRBD1. With V trimmed by 4 bases and J by 2 bases, 6 bases remained unmatched. This CDR3 contains 14 residues. In germline, CDR1 is SGHDT, CDR2 YYEEEE. The CDR3 here is CASSHGQATYEQYF. The CDR3 region has the DNA TGTGCCAGCAGCCACGGACAGGCTACCTACGAGCAGTACTTC.

V gene TRBV30 combines with J gene TRBJ1-1; 7 bases are shared with TRBD1. The CDR3 length is 14 residues. The V and J ends lost 1 base and 0 bases, in that order; junction bases with no gene match: 2. Germline V gene data show CDR1 as GTSNPN and CDR2 as SVGIG (reference sequence). The CDR3 DNA is TGTGCCTGGAGTGACAGGGGACTGAACACTGAAGCTTTCTTT. This translates into CAWSDRGLNTEAFF.

This clone was seen a few times. The chain employs TRBV5-1 and TRBJ1-5, with TRBD1 identical over 7 bases. Trimming cost V 1 base and J 4 bases; bases outside gene matches: 8. Germline V gives CDR1 SGHRS, CDR2 YFSETQ. The CDR3 extends over 16 amino acids. This CDR3 is CASSLSGGDSNQPQHF. CDR3 DNA sequence: TGCGCCAGCAGCTTGTCGGGAGGGGACAGTAATCAGCCCCAGCATTTT.

The V and J genes are TRBV10-3 and TRBJ1-2; weak D call: TRBD1 (6 bases). This CDR3 is built from 14 residues. Germline loops: CDR1 ENHRY, CDR2 SYGVKD. V lost 8 bases, J lost 1 base, and 14 bases lay in between. The CDR3: CAIWGQGSNYGYTF. The CDR3, as DNA: TGTGCCATCTGGGGGCAGGGGAGTAACTATGGCTACACCTTC.

This chain connects TRBV15 to TRBJ2-7, with TRBD2 matching over 10 bases. Germline V gene data show CDR1 as LNHNV and CDR2 as YYDKDF (reference sequence). This CDR3 has 16 amino acids. V dropped 5 bases and J dropped 3; count of bases not matched to a gene: 10. CDR3 sequence reads: CATSARGGTSVYEQYF. The CDR3 DNA reads TGTGCCACCAGCGCTAGAGGAGGGACTAGCGTCTACGAGCAGTACTTC.

The chain links TRBV6-1 to TRBJ2-7; 8 nucleotides agree with TRBD1. From germline, CDR1 is MNHNS and CDR2 SASEGT. Losses at the gene ends were 2 bases for V and 5 bases for J; bases not matched to a gene: 8. The CDR3 runs 15 residues. The CDR3 sequence: CASSEPGDRGDEQYF. The CDR3 DNA sequence: TGTGCCAGCAGTGAACCCGGAGACAGGGGTGACGAGCAGTACTTC.

Points on this clone: The junction does not match germline at one end; this may be a read error. The chain is built from TRBV6-1 and TRBJ1-2; 8 positions match TRBD1. CDR3 length: 17 amino acids. CDR1 and CDR2 from the germline V gene are MNHNS and SASEGT. As DNA, the CDR3 is TGTGCCATCAGTGAGTCGGTGGACAGGGTGGAAAACTATGGCTACACCTTC. This translates into CAISESVDRVENYGYTF.

The sample holds one count of this clone. This chain joins TRBV5-6 and TRBJ1-2; D perhaps matches TRBD1 (6 bases). This CDR3 has 14 amino acids. Germline lookup yields CDR1 SGHDT and CDR2 YYEEEE. V lost 1 base to trimming and J lost 4 bases, with 11 bases between them. The chain's CDR3 is CASSLTGGPYGYTF. DNA for the CDR3: TGTGCCAGCAGCTTGACGGGGGGCCCCTATGGCTACACCTTC.

V gene TRBV15 combines with J gene TRBJ2-7, with 9 bases that match TRBD1. The CDR3 contains 14 residues. Germline values: CDR1 LNHNV, CDR2 YYDKDF (reference sequence). The trim removed 5 bases at V and 4 bases at J, leaving 6 bases unmatched. CDR3 protein: CATSDGTGSYEQYF. In nucleotides, the CDR3 is TGTGCCACCAGCGACGGGACAGGGTCGTACGAGCAGTACTTC.

This clone was observed a few times. The rearrangement links TRBV5-1 to TRBJ1-2; D might be TRBD1 (6 bases). This CDR3 spans 13 amino acids. Trimming took 8 bases from V and 1 from J, leaving 12 bases between them. From germline, CDR1 is SGHRS and CDR2 YFSETQ. The DNA of the CDR3 is TGCGCCAGGGGGGACACACATAACTATGGCTACACCTTC. Its protein is CARGDTHNYGYTF.

This clone was seen once. This sequence joins TRBV29-1 and TRBJ2-1; possibly TRBD2 for D (6 bases). The CDR3 has 14 residues. The ends were cut back, 5 bases at V and 5 bases at J, with 16 bases in the middle. In germline, CDR1 is SQVTM, CDR2 ANQGSEA. The CDR3 sequence is CSVRTKRVHNEQFF. CDR3 DNA: TGCAGCGTTCGCACCAAGCGGGTACACAATGAGCAGTTCTTC.

In this sample, this clone turned up once. This chain uses TRBV2 with TRBJ2-5; D perhaps matches TRBD2 (5 bases). V was clipped by 4 bases and J by 7 bases, with 16 bases between them. The CDR3 has 14 residues. From germline, CDR1 is SNHLY and CDR2 FYNNEI. DNA of the CDR3: TGTGCCAGCAGTGGACCGGACTCTCGCGCGACCCAGTACTTC. Residues: CASSGPDSRATQYF.

This clone was counted once. For the CDR3, the DNA is TGTGCCAGCAGCAAAGGAGCAGCGGAACAAGAGACCCAGTACTTC. Translating it yields CASSKGAAEQETQYF. The chain carries TRBV21-1 and TRBJ2-5; TRBD2 is taken as the D call from the table, unchecked against the DNA. TRBV21-1 is reported as a pseudogene. CDR3 length: 15 residues.

This chain joins TRBV11-2 and TRBJ2-5, with 7 nucleotides matching TRBD2. The CDR3 covers 14 residues. Germline-derived CDR1 and CDR2 are SGHAT and FQNNGV. J lost 5 bases, V lost 0 bases, and 3 bases had no gene match. This chain's CDR3 is CASSLDGGLETQYF. The CDR3, as DNA: TGTGCCAGCAGCTTAGACGGGGGGTTGGAGACCCAGTACTTC.

The chain employs TRBV6-6 and TRBJ1-5; no firm D call. Trimming removed 2 bases at V and 4 bases at J, with 6 bases between. Per the germline V gene, CDR1 is MNHNY and CDR2 is SVGAGI (reference sequence). The CDR3 contains 13 residues. CDR3 amino acids: CASSYGENQPQHF. The CDR3 DNA follows: TGTGCCAGCAGTTACGGAGAAAATCAGCCCCAGCATTTT.